This T cell receptor beta chain was identified in a study of cytomegalovirus exposure and HLA in healthy donors. The protocol was immunoSEQ multiplex PCR, while the TCRdb copy is restricted to in-frame clones and leaves out a portion. The table includes about 160,000 clones, more than 75% detected once. The CDR3 is 12 residues long. Deletions cut 4 bases from V and 5 bases from J, with 8 bases between. The V gene's germline CDR1 is MNHEY and CDR2 SMNVEV (reference sequence). The sequenced sample consisted of PBMCs. The source is a man between 18 and 35 years old in good health and CMV-seronegative. The chain employs TRBV27 and TRBJ2-5; possible D gene TRBD2, 5 bases. The CDR3 nucleotides read TGTGCCAGCAGTTCTAGCTGGGAGACCCAGTACTTC. This encodes CASSSSWETQYF.